This TCR beta chain was recovered during a study of cytomegalovirus exposure and HLA in healthy donors. Per the germline V gene, CDR1 is SGHNT and CDR2 is YYREEE (reference sequence). The CDR3 sequence is 13 residues long. V was shortened by 5 bases and J by 5 bases, with 14 bases between the two germline ends. The PCR employed 60 Vbeta primers together with 13 Jbeta primers. Assay used: immunoSEQ multiplex PCR; TCRdb lists only in-frame clones, some missing. Of about 90,000 clones detected, about 88% appear once; the ten largest clones hold about 2%. The sequenced sample was PBMCs. The TCR comes from a young man in good health and CMV-seronegative. V is TRBV5-4 and J is TRBJ2-7; unclear D gene. The CDR3 loop is CASRTVGGHEQYF. In DNA, the CDR3 is TGTGCCAGCAGGACTGTTGGCGGCCACGAGCAGTACTTC.